This T cell receptor (beta chain) was sequenced in a study of OX40 agonist ivuxolimab in advanced cancers. On the study more broadly: Age averaged around 54 years (range roughly 23 to 79), and 82.7% were male. Study findings and constraints: At 0.1 to 3.0 mg/kg, clonal expansion of CD4+ and CD8+ blood T cells had occurred by week 6.

Clones were read by immunoSEQ multiplex PCR, and TCRdb kept only the in-frame ones, dropping some. Among about 38,000 clones, approximately 90% were seen once, and the ten largest hold approximately 9.6%. CDR3 size: 16 residues. Germline lookup yields CDR1 SGHNT and CDR2 YENEEA. V was cut by 5 bases and J by 5 bases, with 18 bases left in between. In regard to this clone: Its antigen is unidentified.

The material was CD4+ or CD8+ T cells sorted from blood, obtained in a trial of the OX40 agonist ivuxolimab. The gene calls are TRBV11-3 and TRBJ2-2; the D gene is possibly TRBD2 (6 bases). The sequence was obtained from an adult with an advanced solid tumor such as melanoma, head and neck, liver or kidney cancer. The CDR3 loop is CASSLIRGAGTGELFF. DNA for the CDR3: TGTGCCAGCAGCCTTATCCGGGGCGCGGGGACCGGGGAGCTGTTTTTT.